The 13 T cell receptor beta chains listed next were all sequenced from one sample in a study of blood T cell repertoires in COVID-19. The data were produced by immunoSEQ multiplex PCR, yet TCRdb's version contains in-frame clones alone and is incomplete. The sample lists about 370,000 clones; over 85% were seen once. Input material: PBMCs or T cells enriched from blood (not recorded which). These receptor sequences come from a woman under 40 who had recovered from COVID-19.

The chain uses TRBV19 and TRBJ1-6, with 9 positions matching TRBD1. Per the germline V gene, CDR1 is LNHDA and CDR2 is SQIVND (reference sequence). Losses at the gene ends were 5 bases for V and 6 bases for J; bases not matched to a gene: 5. This CDR3 contains 15 residues. The DNA for the CDR3 is TGTGCCAGTAGTCACCAGACAGGGGGTAATTCACCCCTCCACTTT. The encoded protein is CASSHQTGGNSPLHF.

CDR3 region: CASTQGDSNEQFF. DNA for the CDR3: TGTGCCAGCACTCAGGGGGATAGTAATGAGCAGTTCTTC. V usage is TRBV6-6 and J usage is TRBJ2-1; 7 positions agree with TRBD1. This CDR3 is built from 13 residues. Trimming took 7 bases from V and 7 from J; bases not matched to a gene: 7. Germline V gene sequence: CDR1 MNHNY, CDR2 SVGAGI (reference sequence).

The J gene is TRBJ2-5, the V gene TRBV29-1, with D possibly TRBD1 on 6 matching bases. The V gene's germline CDR1 is SQVTM and CDR2 ANQGSEA. V lost 6 bases to trimming and J lost 5 bases, with 13 bases between them. The CDR3 loop spans 12 amino acids. The CDR3 sequence: CSVGTKSETQYF. The CDR3 bases are TGCAGCGTGGGGACAAAAAGTGAGACCCAGTACTTC.

V and J are TRBV2 and TRBJ2-2, with 12 bases matching TRBD2. The CDR3 has 17 amino acids. J lost 4 bases, V lost 3 bases, and 6 bases had no gene match. Per germline, CDR1 SNHLY and CDR2 FYNNEI. The CDR3 DNA reads as TGTGCCAGCAGTGACGGTAGACTAGCGGGAGTCACCGGGGAGCTGTTTTTT. Amino acids: CASSDGRLAGVTGELFF. Variable domain in full (rest from reference TRBV2 and TRBJ2-2): EPEVTQTPSHQVTQMGQEVILRCVPISNHLYFYWYRQILGQKVEFLVSFYNNEISEKSEIFDDQFSVERPDGSNFTLKIRSTKLEDSAMYFCASSDGRLAGVTGELFFGEGSRLTVL.

This clone showed up just once. The chain joins TRBV30 to TRBJ1-6; 10 bases line up with TRBD1. The length of the CDR3 is 14 residues. In germline, CDR1 is GTSNPN, CDR2 SVGIG (reference sequence). Germline trimming cut 5 bases from V and 7 bases from J; bases unmatched to any gene: 5. The CDR3 nucleotides read TGTGCCTGGTCACGGGGACAGGGGAATTCACCCCTCCACTTT. It specifies CAWSRGQGNSPLHF.

The V gene is TRBV5-1, the J gene TRBJ1-6, with 9 bases matching TRBD1. Unmatched junction bases numbered 2, after V lost 4 bases and J lost 6 bases. CDR1 and CDR2 from the germline V gene are SGHRS and YFSETQ. The length of the CDR3 is 14 residues. The CDR3 DNA reads TGCGCCAGCAGCAGGGGACAGGGTAATTCACCCCTCCACTTT. Amino acids: CASSRGQGNSPLHF.

This chain links TRBV5-1 with TRBJ1-1, with unresolved D. The CDR3 is 15 amino acids. In germline, CDR1 is SGHRS, CDR2 YFSETQ. V was trimmed by 4 bases and J by 5 bases, leaving 18 bases between them. Written as DNA, the CDR3 is TGCGCCAGCAGCCAAGGAGGAGTCCCGTTGACTGAAGCTTTCTTT. Its translation is CASSQGGVPLTEAFF.

CDR3 sequence: CASSPKGAQGPSQPQHF. Here the CDR3 DNA reads TGTGCCAGCAGCCCTAAGGGGGCTCAGGGGCCTTCTCAGCCCCAGCATTTT. V usage is TRBV11-3 and J usage is TRBJ1-5, with 7 bases that match TRBD1. The V and J ends lost 5 bases and 6 bases, in that order; junction bases with no gene match: 16. This CDR3 contains 17 residues. CDR1 is SGHNT and CDR2 is YENEEA in the germline V gene. The whole variable domain, remainder taken from reference TRBV11-3 and TRBJ1-5, is EAGVVQSPRYKIIEKKQPVAFWCNPISGHNTLYWYLQNLGQGPELLIRYENEEAVDDSQLPKDRFSAERLKGVDSTLKIQPAELGDSAVYLCASSPKGAQGPSQPQHFGDGTRLSIL.

The chain employs TRBV9 and TRBJ2-1, with 8 bases matching TRBD2. Trimming at V came to 0 bases and at J to 2 bases, leaving 4 bases not matched to a gene. This CDR3 has 16 residues. CDR1 is SGDLS and CDR2 is YYNGEE in the germline V gene. The CDR3 DNA sequence: TGTGCCAGCAGCGTAGGTTTAGCGGGGACCTACAATGAGCAGTTCTTC. Amino acid sequence: CASSVGLAGTYNEQFF.

This rearrangement joins TRBV19 to TRBJ1-2, with TRBD1 matching 8 bases. V dropped 6 bases and J dropped 6; count of bases not matched to a gene: 3. The germline V gene has CDR1 LNHDA and CDR2 SQIVND (reference sequence). The CDR3 runs 12 residues. CDR3 protein: CASRDRDNGYTF. For the CDR3, the DNA is TGTGCCAGTAGGGACAGGGATAATGGCTACACCTTC. Combining the CDR3 with reference TRBV19 and TRBJ1-2 gives the whole variable domain DGGITQSPKYLFRKEGQNVTLSCEQNLNHDAMYWYRQDPGQGLRLIYYSQIVNDFQKGDIAEGYSVSREKKESFPLTVTSAQKNPTAFYLCASRDRDNGYTFGSGTRLTVV.

The chain recombines TRBV27 with TRBJ1-6, with 7 nucleotides matching TRBD1. The V segment lost 5 bases and the J segment 9 bases; nucleotides outside the gene matches: 4. The CDR3 is made up of 13 amino acids. Germline CDR1 and CDR2: MNHEY and SMNVEV (reference sequence). The CDR3 nucleotides are TGTGCCAGCAGTCGACAGGGTAGTTCACCCCTCCACTTT. It specifies CASSRQGSSPLHF.

CDR3 nucleotides: TGTGCCAGCAGCCTGGAAGCGGAGGAGCAGTACTTC. Translation: CASSLEAEEQYF. The J gene is TRBJ2-7, the V gene TRBV3-1 (or the pseudogene TRBV3-2); D may be TRBD2 (5 bases). V was pared by 4 bases and J by 7 bases, with 11 bases between. This CDR3 has 12 amino acids. Germline CDR1 LGHDT, CDR2 YNNKEL (reference sequence).

This sequence joins TRBV10-3 and TRBJ1-1, with D possibly matching TRBD1 (5 bases). The germline gives CDR1 ENHRY, CDR2 SYGVKD. The ends were cut back, 2 bases at V and 0 bases at J, with 10 bases in the middle. This CDR3 region has 15 residues. CDR3 protein: CAISERGGMNTEAFF. CDR3 DNA sequence: TGTGCCATCAGTGAGAGGGGCGGAATGAACACTGAAGCTTTCTTT.